This record concerns one T cell receptor beta chain sequence. The data belong to a study of blood T cell repertoires in COVID-19. The wider study: PBMCs, B-cell-depleted T cells, or T cells provided the cDNA or gDNA that made up the material.

The table came from immunoSEQ multiplex PCR; TCRdb's copy has only in-frame clones and leaves some out. Among around 220,000 clones, approximately 90% were seen once, and the ten largest hold approximately 2.2%. Trimming took 1 base from V and 3 from J; bases not matched to a gene: 8. Germline CDR1 MNHNS, CDR2 SASEGT. The CDR3 is 18 amino acids. Sequencing used peripheral blood. This chain joins TRBV6-1 and TRBJ2-2; 10 nucleotides match TRBD1. This clonotype was sampled from a woman aged 40 to 55 who had recovered from COVID-19. The DNA of the CDR3 is TGTGCCAGCAGTGAAGTTCGAGACAGGGGGCGGGACACCGGGGAGCTGTTTTTT. Its translation: CASSEVRDRGRDTGELFF.